A selection of T cell receptor beta chains follows, all from one sample in a study of blood T cells in healthy people across ages. TCRdb reprocessed the 5' RACE reads with MiXCR, giving one entry per CDR3 protein. Among over a million distinct CDR3 sequences listed, approximately 26% were seen once. This sample also appeared in a second study, on T cells of mothers and their children.

Source material: blood. Source of these receptors: a girl aged 2-10 years in good health. CDR3s include the opening cysteine and the closing phenylalanine or tryptophan. The D gene is left open where the match is weak. Only some rows state a clone size, as once, few, many or a class for expanded clones.

cdr3_nt	cdr3_aa	v_call	cdr3_length	d_call	clone_size	j_call
TGCGCCAGCAGCCCTGGGGCCCTGGTCTTCTCCTACGAGCAGTACTTC	CASSPGALVFSYEQYF	TRBV5-1	16	NA	few	TRBJ2-7
TGTGCCAGCAGCCCATTGGTAGGGCCAGATACGCAGTATTTT	CASSPLVGPDTQYF	TRBV7-2	14	NA	few	TRBJ2-3
TGTGCCAGCAGTCACCAAATTGCTCCCCAGCATTTT	CASSHQIAPQHF	TRBV28	12	NA	NA	TRBJ1-5
TGCGCCAGCAGCCAAGGGCTGGTGGCAGAAGAGACCCAGTACTTC	CASSQGLVAEETQYF	TRBV4-3	15	NA	few	TRBJ2-5
TGTGCCAGCAGCTTGGAAAGCGGACTGGGGACCCAGTACTTC	CASSLESGLGTQYF	TRBV7-9	14	NA	NA	TRBJ2-5
TGCAGCGCCTCCCGGGGGAGCGGGAACCAAGAGACCCAGTACTTC	CSASRGSGNQETQYF	TRBV29-1	15	TRBD2	NA	TRBJ2-5
TGTGCCAGCAGTTACTCCCAGGGGGGGACTGAAGCTTTCTTT	CASSYSQGGTEAFF	TRBV6-6	14	TRBD1	NA	TRBJ1-1
TGTGCCATCAGTGAGTCTCTAGAAGGTGTGGAGGCAGCTTTCTTT	CAISESLEGVEAAFF	TRBV10-3	15	NA	NA	TRBJ1-1
TGTGCCAGCACCGTACCGGGCCCTAGAGGGACTAATGAAAAACTGTTTTTT	CASTVPGPRGTNEKLFF	TRBV7-9	17	NA	once	TRBJ1-4
TGTGCCAGCAGCTCTAGCGCGAACTACAATGAGCAGTTCTTC	CASSSSANYNEQFF	TRBV7-9	14	NA	NA	TRBJ2-1
TGTGCCAGCAGCGAATCAGGGGACGGCAGCTATGGCTACACCTTC	CASSESGDGSYGYTF	TRBV7-8	15	NA	NA	TRBJ1-2
TGCGCCAGCAGCCCGGGGACAGGAGGCGGGAAACTGTTTTTT	CASSPGTGGGKLFF	TRBV4-3	14	TRBD1	few	TRBJ1-4
TGTGCCAGCAGTGAAGGGAACACTGAAGCTTTCTTT	CASSEGNTEAFF	TRBV2	12	NA	many	TRBJ1-1
TGTGCCAGCAGCCAAGAAGAGGGCCTGGCGGGAGGTTGGTCCTTGGCCAAAAACATTCAGTACTTC	CASSQEEGLAGGWSLAKNIQYF	TRBV3-1	22	TRBD2	NA	TRBJ2-4
TGTGCCAGCAGTGCCCTCACAGAATCAAATGGCTACACCTTC	CASSALTESNGYTF	TRBV6-1	14	NA	NA	TRBJ1-2
TGTGCCAGCAGTTTATGGTCCGGGGGTAGCTCCTACGAGCAGTACTTC	CASSLWSGGSSYEQYF	TRBV27	16	NA	NA	TRBJ2-7
TGCAGTGGCCAGCTAGGGACAGATACGCAGTATTTT	CSGQLGTDTQYF	TRBV20-1	12	NA	NA	TRBJ2-3
TGCGCCAGCAGCCGTGCAACTAGCGAAGAGACCCAGTACTTC	CASSRATSEETQYF	TRBV4-1	14	TRBD2	few	TRBJ2-5
TGTGCCAGCGGCGCGGGCCTCCTACCAGATACGCAGTATTTT	CASGAGLLPDTQYF	TRBV13	14	NA	NA	TRBJ2-3
TGCAGTGCGAAAGGACAGGGGAATTCACCCCTCCACTTT	CSAKGQGNSPLHF	TRBV20-1	13	TRBD1	NA	TRBJ1-6
TGTGGCAGCAGATCACTCTCCCGTCCCAAAGAGACCCAGTACTTC	CGSRSLSRPKETQYF	TRBV28	15	NA	few	TRBJ2-5
TGTGCCAGCAGAAACATTGAAGCTTTCTTT	CASRNIEAFF	TRBV28	10	NA	few	TRBJ1-1
TGCGCCAGTCATCAAGGGCCTGGAAACATTCAGTACTTC	CASHQGPGNIQYF	TRBV5-1	13	NA	few	TRBJ2-4
TGTGCCAGCAGCTTAGTAGGCGGGCTGAAAACCTACGAGCAGTACTTC	CASSLVGGLKTYEQYF	TRBV7-9	16	NA	few	TRBJ2-7
TGTGCCAGCAGCCCGCCGACAGGGGATGAGCAGTTCTTC	CASSPPTGDEQFF	TRBV11-2	13	TRBD1	NA	TRBJ2-1
TGCAGCGTTGCTTATAGCAGGAACACCGGGGAGCTGTTTTTT	CSVAYSRNTGELFF	TRBV29-1	14	NA	NA	TRBJ2-2
TGCGCCAGCAGCTTGGAAGGAAGCGGGGAGACCCAGTACTTC	CASSLEGSGETQYF	TRBV5-1	14	NA	NA	TRBJ2-5
TGTGCCTTGGAGGGTTTAGGCTACGAGCAGTACTTC	CALEGLGYEQYF	TRBV12-3/TRBV12-4	12	NA	NA	TRBJ2-7
TGTGCCAGCAGTTACTCTCGCGGGTTTATTACCTACGAGCAGTACTTC	CASSYSRGFITYEQYF	TRBV6-5	16	NA	NA	TRBJ2-7
TGTGCCACCGGGACCTCCTACGAGCAGTACTTC	CATGTSYEQYF	TRBV10-3	11	NA	NA	TRBJ2-7
TGTGCCAGCAGCCCCCCCGGACTAAGCAGGTATGAGCAGTACTTC	CASSPPGLSRYEQYF	TRBV5-6	15	NA	NA	TRBJ2-7
TGCAGTGCCAGCCCTCCCCTCCACTTT	CSASPPLHF	TRBV20-1	9	NA	NA	TRBJ1-6
TGTGCCAGCCAGGGGGCGACAGGATTCTCCGAGCAGTACTTC	CASQGATGFSEQYF	TRBV19	14	TRBD1	NA	TRBJ2-7
TGCAGTGCTAGAGACCTTGGGACTGGTACCTACGAGCAGTACTTC	CSARDLGTGTYEQYF	TRBV20-1	15	NA	NA	TRBJ2-7
TGTGCCAGCAGCTCTAGTCAGCGGGGCAGGGCCTTACCCTATGGCTACACCTTC	CASSSSQRGRALPYGYTF	TRBV13	18	NA	NA	TRBJ1-2
TGTGCCAGCAGTTTAGGTTCCCTCCCTAGCTCCGAGCAGTACTTC	CASSLGSLPSSEQYF	TRBV28	15	NA	once	TRBJ2-7
TGTGCCAGCAACGGGGCGGACAGGGGGCAGGAGACCCAGTACTTC	CASNGADRGQETQYF	TRBV28	15	TRBD1	NA	TRBJ2-5
TGTGCCAGCAGCCAAGAGGGCGGGTTCTATGGCTACACCTTC	CASSQEGGFYGYTF	TRBV3-1	14	NA	few	TRBJ1-2
TGCGCCAGCACCATGGGGGGACAAAACATTCAGTACTTC	CASTMGGQNIQYF	TRBV5-1	13	NA	few	TRBJ2-4
TGTGCCAGCGGAGGAACGGGGACGAACACTGAAGCTTTCTTT	CASGGTGTNTEAFF	TRBV9	14	NA	few	TRBJ1-1
TGTGCCAGCAGCTCAGGACTAGCGGGACAGCAGTACTTC	CASSSGLAGQQYF	TRBV7-9	13	TRBD2	NA	TRBJ2-5
TGCGCCAGCAGCGGGGGTGATTTGGCCAAAAACATTCAGTACTTC	CASSGGDLAKNIQYF	TRBV5-1	15	NA	few	TRBJ2-4
TGTGCCAGCAGCACCCTGACAGGTTCGAACACCGGGGAGCTGTTTTTT	CASSTLTGSNTGELFF	TRBV7-9	16	NA	NA	TRBJ2-2
TGTGCCAGCAGCTTAGCTGCAGGGAGTCTGGGTGAAGCTTTCTTT	CASSLAAGSLGEAFF	TRBV7-9	15	NA	NA	TRBJ1-1
TGTGCCAGCAGACAACAGCTTAATTCACCCCTCCACTTT	CASRQQLNSPLHF	TRBV7-6	13	NA	NA	TRBJ1-6
TGTGCCAGCAGCCCCTCCCGACAGGGCGGGAAAGAGACCCAGTACTTC	CASSPSRQGGKETQYF	TRBV7-3	16	NA	NA	TRBJ2-5
TGTGCCAGCAGCTCCGGACACTTCGCAACTAATGAAAAACTGTTTTTT	CASSSGHFATNEKLFF	TRBV11-1	16	NA	NA	TRBJ1-4
TGTGCCAGCAGGGCCTCGTCTCCCCTTGAAGCTTTCTTT	CASRASSPLEAFF	TRBV6-1	13	NA	many	TRBJ1-1
TGTGCCAGCAGCCCGCCGGGACAGTTCTATTCACCCCTCCACTTT	CASSPPGQFYSPLHF	TRBV3-1	15	TRBD1	few	TRBJ1-6
TGTGCCAGCAGCCCCGGTCCTAGCGGGATATTACTCGAGCAGTACTTC	CASSPGPSGILLEQYF	TRBV11-2	16	TRBD2	NA	TRBJ2-7
TGCAGCGTTGGGACAGGCGTTACCTACGAGCAGTACTTC	CSVGTGVTYEQYF	TRBV29-1	13	TRBD1	few	TRBJ2-7
TGTGCTAGTGGACGCAGGGGGCGCGGGGCAACTAATGAAAAACTGTTTTTT	CASGRRGRGATNEKLFF	TRBV12-5	17	TRBD1	NA	TRBJ1-4
TGCAGTGCCAGAGTCCGGGGGATGACCACTGAAGCTTTCTTT	CSARVRGMTTEAFF	TRBV20-1	14	NA	NA	TRBJ1-1
TGTGCCAGCAGCCCTAAAAGCGGGGGAAACACCGGGGAGCTGTTTTTT	CASSPKSGGNTGELFF	TRBV4-2	16	TRBD2	once	TRBJ2-2
TGTGCCACCCACGTATATGGCTACACCTTC	CATHVYGYTF	TRBV6-2/TRBV6-3	10	NA	NA	TRBJ1-2
TGTGCCAGCAGTACCTTCCTAGCGACAGATACGCAGTATTTT	CASSTFLATDTQYF	TRBV28	14	NA	few	TRBJ2-3
TGCAGCGTTTCGGACGGTTATGGCTACACCTTC	CSVSDGYGYTF	TRBV29-1	11	NA	NA	TRBJ1-2
TGTGCCAGCGCCGGAACTAATATTTCGGACACTGAAGCTTTCTTT	CASAGTNISDTEAFF	TRBV7-8	15	NA	few	TRBJ1-1
TGCGCCAGCAGCACACTTCACGGGCAGGCAGATACGCAGTATTTT	CASSTLHGQADTQYF	TRBV4-1	15	NA	NA	TRBJ2-3